Listed below are T cell receptor beta chains from one sample, sequenced in a study of blood T cells in healthy people across ages. MiXCR, applied by TCRdb to the 5' RACE reads, yields one record per CDR3 protein. The table lists about 640,000 distinct CDR3 sequences, under 65% of them singletons. Source material: blood. Receptors were obtained from a man aged 55 to 70 in good health. The conserved cysteine and the conserved F or W are not part of the CDR3 here. D genes are given only for firm matches.

j_call: TRBJ2-1; d_call: TRBD2; v_call: TRBV4-2; cdr3_aa: ASSQGGSGGWNEQF
j_call: TRBJ2-2; d_call: TRBD2; v_call: TRBV4-2; cdr3_aa: ASSHNALAGALPGELF
j_call: TRBJ1-2; d_call: NA; v_call: TRBV6-6; cdr3_aa: ASSYSGAEGYT
j_call: TRBJ2-1; d_call: TRBD1; v_call: TRBV10-3; cdr3_aa: AISSAARDRVGNEQF
j_call: TRBJ1-2; d_call: NA; v_call: TRBV5-1; cdr3_aa: ASGAGTATNYGYT
j_call: TRBJ2-5; d_call: TRBD2; v_call: TRBV7-9; cdr3_aa: ASSLIAGLAGETQY
j_call: TRBJ2-1; d_call: TRBD2; v_call: TRBV20-1; cdr3_aa: SAPRSVAGGDEQF
j_call: TRBJ2-3; d_call: TRBD2; v_call: TRBV3-1; cdr3_aa: ASSLGLESDTQY
j_call: TRBJ2-1; d_call: TRBD2; v_call: TRBV29-1; cdr3_aa: SERLAGGPGEQF
j_call: TRBJ2-1; d_call: TRBD2; v_call: TRBV9; cdr3_aa: ASSVHLQLAGAVNEQF
j_call: TRBJ1-2; d_call: NA; v_call: TRBV4-1; cdr3_aa: ASSNGQKVNYGYT
j_call: TRBJ2-1; d_call: TRBD1; v_call: TRBV27; cdr3_aa: ASSLEGQGVYNEQF
j_call: TRBJ2-5; d_call: TRBD2; v_call: TRBV20-1; cdr3_aa: SASYPSGGGQETQY
j_call: TRBJ1-5; d_call: NA; v_call: TRBV2; cdr3_aa: ASNTRQNSNQPQH
j_call: TRBJ2-3; d_call: NA; v_call: TRBV3-1; cdr3_aa: ASSRMMGATDTQY
j_call: TRBJ2-7; d_call: TRBD2; v_call: TRBV3-1; cdr3_aa: ASSQEGLAGAYEQY
j_call: TRBJ2-2; d_call: NA; v_call: TRBV24-1; cdr3_aa: ATSDQVTGELF
j_call: TRBJ2-2; d_call: TRBD1; v_call: TRBV6-7; cdr3_aa: ASRGTDGPPLDTGELF
j_call: TRBJ1-1; d_call: NA; v_call: TRBV5-1; cdr3_aa: ASSLGGARITEAF
j_call: TRBJ2-1; d_call: TRBD2; v_call: TRBV7-2; cdr3_aa: ASSLPGGAGNEQF
j_call: TRBJ2-5; d_call: TRBD2; v_call: TRBV28; cdr3_aa: ASCPGGTQETQY
j_call: NA; d_call: TRBD2; v_call: TRBV20-1; cdr3_aa: STLGPRGGETQY
j_call: TRBJ2-3; d_call: NA; v_call: TRBV18; cdr3_aa: ASSPGTAGRLTDTQY
j_call: TRBJ1-2; d_call: NA; v_call: TRBV10-3; cdr3_aa: AISSNAGDYGYT
j_call: TRBJ2-2; d_call: NA; v_call: TRBV7-8; cdr3_aa: ASSLVRGLGSRELF
j_call: TRBJ1-3; d_call: NA; v_call: TRBV20-1; cdr3_aa: SARTSGNTIY
j_call: TRBJ2-5; d_call: TRBD1; v_call: TRBV29-1; cdr3_aa: SVENRGQETQY
j_call: TRBJ1-2; d_call: NA; v_call: TRBV7-2; cdr3_aa: ASSLEDRTNYGYT
j_call: TRBJ2-2; d_call: TRBD1; v_call: TRBV24-1; cdr3_aa: ATSDRTGGSTGELF
j_call: TRBJ1-2; d_call: TRBD1; v_call: TRBV11-2; cdr3_aa: ASSSFTGVDYGYT
j_call: TRBJ2-1; d_call: NA; v_call: TRBV5-1; cdr3_aa: ASSPDREGGEQF
j_call: TRBJ2-5; d_call: NA; v_call: TRBV15; cdr3_aa: ATSSLPGTQGETQY
j_call: TRBJ2-3; d_call: NA; v_call: TRBV5-1; cdr3_aa: ASSLADPGGGTDTQY
j_call: TRBJ1-2; d_call: NA; v_call: TRBV25-1; cdr3_aa: ASSDGAGGYT
j_call: TRBJ2-1; d_call: NA; v_call: TRBV7-9; cdr3_aa: ASSGPGLGNEQF
j_call: TRBJ2-3; d_call: NA; v_call: TRBV3-1; cdr3_aa: ASSQDRTRYTDTQY
j_call: TRBJ2-5; d_call: TRBD2; v_call: TRBV24-1; cdr3_aa: ATSDMTSGETQY
j_call: NA; d_call: NA; v_call: TRBV29-1; cdr3_aa: SAGTGGNYEQY
j_call: TRBJ2-7; d_call: TRBD2; v_call: TRBV3-1; cdr3_aa: ASSDTSGISYEQY
j_call: TRBJ2-1; d_call: TRBD2; v_call: TRBV9; cdr3_aa: ASSVGLAGGYEQF
j_call: TRBJ2-5; d_call: NA; v_call: TRBV5-1; cdr3_aa: ASSLAGRSYQETQY
j_call: TRBJ1-2; d_call: NA; v_call: TRBV2; cdr3_aa: ASRSGYDSGYT
j_call: TRBJ1-2; d_call: NA; v_call: TRBV3-1; cdr3_aa: ASSPAPIDRGGYT
j_call: TRBJ2-6; d_call: TRBD1; v_call: TRBV4-2; cdr3_aa: ASSQDHLQGAAIGANVLT
j_call: TRBJ1-1; d_call: NA; v_call: TRBV7-9; cdr3_aa: ASSLWSSRRGSTEAF
j_call: TRBJ2-3; d_call: TRBD1; v_call: TRBV3-1; cdr3_aa: ASSPRDRGDTQY
j_call: TRBJ2-5; d_call: NA; v_call: TRBV29-1; cdr3_aa: SAGGGDRKTQY
j_call: TRBJ1-6; d_call: NA; v_call: TRBV10-3; cdr3_aa: AISDPLAGDYNSPLH
j_call: TRBJ2-1; d_call: TRBD1; v_call: TRBV7-2; cdr3_aa: ASSSRTGPPRNEQF
j_call: TRBJ2-1; d_call: TRBD2; v_call: TRBV24-1; cdr3_aa: ATSDPDATSGEYNEQF
j_call: TRBJ1-6; d_call: TRBD1; v_call: TRBV28; cdr3_aa: ASAGTANSPLH
j_call: TRBJ2-5; d_call: TRBD2; v_call: TRBV20-1; cdr3_aa: SAITAGGPQETQY
j_call: TRBJ2-3; d_call: TRBD2; v_call: TRBV6-5; cdr3_aa: GSSGGAVDTQY
j_call: TRBJ2-5; d_call: TRBD2; v_call: TRBV3-1; cdr3_aa: ASSQWPSGTSGAPQETQY
j_call: TRBJ2-7; d_call: NA; v_call: TRBV28; cdr3_aa: AGSRGTYEQC
j_call: TRBJ2-1; d_call: NA; v_call: TRBV7-6; cdr3_aa: ASSLSVYNEQF
j_call: TRBJ1-2; d_call: NA; v_call: TRBV6-5; cdr3_aa: ASSYTLTDYGYT
j_call: TRBJ2-2; d_call: NA; v_call: TRBV3-1; cdr3_aa: ASSPRAGGNTGELF
j_call: TRBJ1-4; d_call: NA; v_call: TRBV12-3/TRBV12-4; cdr3_aa: ASSLGGWGEKLF
j_call: TRBJ2-6; d_call: NA; v_call: TRBV7-9; cdr3_aa: ASSGLSSGANVLT